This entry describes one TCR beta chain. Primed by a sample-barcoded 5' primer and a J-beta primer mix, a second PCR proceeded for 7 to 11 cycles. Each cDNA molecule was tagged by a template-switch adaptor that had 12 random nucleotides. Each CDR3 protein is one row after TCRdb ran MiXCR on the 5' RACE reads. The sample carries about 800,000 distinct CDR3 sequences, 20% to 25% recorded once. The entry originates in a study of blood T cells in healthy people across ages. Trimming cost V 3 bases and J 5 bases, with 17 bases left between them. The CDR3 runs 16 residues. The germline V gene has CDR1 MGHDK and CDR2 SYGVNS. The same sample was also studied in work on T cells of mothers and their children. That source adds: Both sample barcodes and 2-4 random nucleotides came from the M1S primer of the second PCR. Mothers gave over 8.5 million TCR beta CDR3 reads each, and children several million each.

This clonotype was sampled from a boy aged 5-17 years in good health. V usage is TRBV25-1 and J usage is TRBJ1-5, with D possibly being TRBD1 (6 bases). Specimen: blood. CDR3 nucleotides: TGTGCCAGCAGTGACACGACAAGGGGACACGATCAGCCCCAGCATTTT. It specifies CASSDTTRGHDQPQHF.